This T cell receptor (beta chain) was identified during a study of blood T cell repertoires in COVID-19. On the study more broadly: COVID-19 samples from acute and convalescent phases originated in the United States, Italy and Spain. PBMCs, B-cell-depleted T cells, or T cells provided the cDNA or gDNA that made up the material.

In the original analysis: Scientists estimated how many nucleated cells there were by amplifying reference gene primers. The assay was immunoSEQ multiplex PCR, and TCRdb's table has in-frame clones only and misses some. V and J calls and clone size come straight from that table; D and trimming were deduced from the DNA. The sample records a few hundred thousand clones, around 87% being singletons. With 1 base removed from V and 0 bases from J, the gap between germline ends came to 14 bases. The CDR3 consists of 17 residues. The V gene's germline CDR1 is LGHNA and CDR2 YNFKEQ. The source is a woman in her 70s with active or convalescent COVID-19. The V gene is TRBV4-2, the J gene TRBJ2-3; D ambiguous. The sequenced sample was peripheral blood. The CDR3 nucleotides are TGTGCCAGCAGCCAAGGCCCGACCACGACTAGCACAGATACGCAGTATTTT. This gives the protein CASSQGPTTTSTDTQYF.